This passage covers 23 T cell receptor beta chains from one sample sequenced in a study of CD8+CD57+ T cells in acquired aplastic anemia. TCR beta VDJ and CDR3 were profiled, and genomic DNA was the template. A single record per CDR3 protein comes from TCRdb applying MiXCR to the reads. Counted here are fewer than 250,000 distinct CDR3 sequences, 45% to 50% occurring once; the ten biggest clones make up 6.5% to 10%. Those patients picked for sequencing had displayed CD8+CD57+ cell expansion on flow cytometry. The specimen was sorted CD4+, CD8+, or CD8+CD57+ T cells (not recorded which) from PBMCs. These receptors originate from a human donor with aplastic anemia.

The chain uses TRBV7-8 and TRBJ1-2; 8 bases fit TRBD1. Germline trimming cut 0 bases from V and 5 bases from J; bases unmatched to any gene: 5. The CDR3 is made up of 15 amino acids. CDR1 and CDR2 (germline): SGHVS, FQNEAQ. CDR3 protein: CASSLAPDRAYGYTF. The DNA for the CDR3 is TGTGCCAGCAGCTTAGCCCCGGACAGGGCATATGGCTACACCTTC.

The gene calls are TRBV20-1 and TRBJ1-1; TRBD1 might be the D (6 bases). V dropped 7 bases and J dropped 6 bases, with 9 bases sitting between them. The CDR3 extends over 10 amino acids. Germline CDR1 is DFQATT and CDR2 is SNEGSKA (reference sequence). The CDR3 nucleotides are TGCAGTGTTAGGACAGCTGAAGCTTTCTTT. Its translation: CSVRTAEAFF.

To note about this clonotype: Since a much larger clone is just one base distant, this may be a read error. The rearrangement joins TRBV11-2 to TRBJ1-1; 7 nucleotides agree with TRBD1. The germline gives CDR1 SGHAT, CDR2 FQNNGV. The CDR3 runs to 16 residues. The CDR3 loop reads CANSLGGGPMNTEAFF. The CDR3, as DNA: TGTGCCAACAGCTTAGGGGGCGGACCCATGAACACTGAAGCTTTCTTT.

The chain combines TRBV7-2 with TRBJ2-3, with D possibly being TRBD2 (5 bases). V gave up 6 bases and J gave up 6 bases, with 13 bases separating them. This CDR3 has 13 residues. CDR1 is SGHTA and CDR2 is FQGNSA in the germline V gene. The CDR3 here is CASSSPGSDTQYF. CDR3 in DNA: TGTGCCAGCAGTTCTCCGGGATCGGATACGCAGTATTTT.

This clonotype has a count of ten or more. The chain has TRBV7-6 and TRBJ2-7; D may be TRBD1 or TRBD2 (6 bases each). The CDR3 sequence is 15 residues long. Germline CDR1 is SGHVS and CDR2 is FNYEAQ. Trimming took 1 base from V and 0 from J, leaving 10 bases between them. The CDR3: CASSLEGGRSYEQYF. For the CDR3, the DNA is TGTGCCAGCAGCTTAGAGGGGGGCCGCTCCTACGAGCAGTACTTC.

This rearrangement joins TRBV9 to TRBJ2-7; 7 positions agree with TRBD2. The J segment lost 9 bases and the V segment lost 0 bases, leaving 9 bases of the junction unmatched. The CDR3 contains 14 residues. Germline CDR1 is SGDLS and CDR2 is YYNGEE. CDR3 region: CASSVGPGVAGQYF. The CDR3 nucleotides are TGTGCCAGCAGCGTAGGGCCGGGGGTAGCGGGGCAGTACTTC.

V is TRBV27 and J is TRBJ1-2, with D possibly matching TRBD1 (5 bases). CDR1 is MNHEY, CDR2 SMNVEV, per germline (reference sequence). This CDR3 is built from 14 residues. The V and J ends lost 4 bases and 5 bases respectively, with 14 bases between them. The CDR3, as DNA: TGTGCCAGCAGTTCACCAGGGCAGTCTTATGGCTACACCTTC. It encodes CASSSPGQSYGYTF.

The chain carries TRBV6-2 or TRBV6-3 and TRBJ1-2, with D maybe TRBD1 (5 bases). Germline CDR1 MNHEY, CDR2 SVGEGT. V dropped 0 bases and J dropped 0 bases, with 14 bases sitting between them. CDR3 length: 17 amino acids. This CDR3 is CASSYSGRGAANYGYTF. The DNA of the CDR3 is TGTGCCAGCAGTTACTCGGGCCGCGGGGCAGCTAACTATGGCTACACCTTC.

The gene calls are TRBV7-2 and TRBJ1-2, with 7 positions matching TRBD1. CDR3 length: 15 residues. CDR1 and CDR2 from the germline V gene are SGHTA and FQGNSA. Trimming cost V 5 bases and J 7 bases; bases outside gene matches: 13. The CDR3 region has the DNA TGTGCCAGCAGCCCTGGACAGGTGTCGTGGTCTGGCTACACCTTC. Its protein product is CASSPGQVSWSGYTF.

Comment on this clonotype: This may be a read error: a much more frequent sequence differs by one nucleotide. The gene calls are TRBV19 and TRBJ1-5; D remains unclear. Germline V lookup: CDR1 LNHDA, CDR2 SQIVND (reference sequence). The CDR3 has 13 amino acids. The CDR3 is CASICTSNQPRHF. Here the CDR3 DNA reads TGTGCCAGCATTTGCACTAGCAATCAGCCCCGGCATTTT.

This clonotype showed up many times. The chain carries TRBV6-4 and TRBJ2-5, with a possible D match to TRBD2 (7 bases). The V gene lost 7 bases and the J gene lost 4 bases, with 19 bases spanning the gap. Germline loops: CDR1 MRHNA, CDR2 SNTAGT. The CDR3 is 15 residues long. CDR3 amino acids: CASTGLNGGRETQYF. The CDR3 region has the DNA TGTGCCAGCACGGGTCTGAACGGGGGGCGAGAGACCCAGTACTTC.

The J gene is TRBJ1-1, the V gene TRBV10-3; 8 nucleotides agree with TRBD1. The CDR3 consists of 17 residues. CDR1 and CDR2 (germline): ENHRY, SYGVKD. The V gene end was trimmed by 5 bases and the J gene end by 0 bases; junction bases not matched to a gene: 11. CDR3 amino acids: CAISSRDTGGMNTEAFF. CDR3 DNA: TGTGCCATCAGTAGCCGGGACACAGGGGGTATGAACACTGAAGCTTTCTTT.

This clonotype was seen at least ten times. The chain combines TRBV7-2 with TRBJ2-5; 9 bases line up with TRBD2. The CDR3 spans 15 residues. Germline values: CDR1 SGHTA, CDR2 FQGNSA. V shed 2 bases and J 6 bases; nucleotides not matched to a gene: 7. CDR3: CASSLNSGGVKTQYF. DNA of the CDR3: TGTGCCAGCAGCTTAAATAGCGGGGGAGTAAAGACCCAGTACTTC. Drawing the rest from reference TRBV7-2 and TRBJ2-5, the complete variable domain is GAGVSQSPSNKVTEKGKDVELRCDPISGHTALYWYRQSLGQGLEFLIYFQGNSAPDKSGLPSDRFSAERTGGSVSTLTIQRTQQEDSAVYLCASSLNSGGVKTQYFGPGTRLLVL.

This rearrangement joins TRBV7-6 to TRBJ2-2, with TRBD2 identical over 14 bases. This CDR3 contains 19 residues. The germline CDR1 and CDR2 sequences are SGHVS and FNYEAQ. V lost 1 base, J lost 7 bases, and 11 bases stayed unmatched. DNA for the CDR3: TGTGCCAGCAGCTTAGTCAAAGGGACTAGCGGGGGAATCCACGGGGAGCTGTTTTTT. Translated: CASSLVKGTSGGIHGELFF.

This clonotype was observed many times. This chain joins TRBV19 and TRBJ1-4; no clear D. Per germline, CDR1 LNHDA and CDR2 SQIVND (reference sequence). The CDR3 is made up of 14 amino acids. Trimming shortened V by 3 bases and J by 7 bases, and 12 bases separated the two germline ends. The CDR3: CASSIGRLGEKLFF. The CDR3 coding sequence is TGTGCCAGTAGTATCGGGAGGTTGGGTGAAAAACTGTTTTTT.

Turning to this clonotype: A much larger clonotype is one base distant, so this may be a read error. The rearrangement joins TRBV7-9 to TRBJ2-7; D gene unclear. This CDR3 spans 16 amino acids. Per germline, CDR1 SEHNR and CDR2 FQNEAQ (reference sequence). This CDR3 is CASSQGLSHSPYEQYF. Written as DNA, the CDR3 is TGCGCCAGCAGCCAAGGCCTTTCTCACTCACCCTACGAGCAGTACTTC.

This clonotype was picked up a small number of times. This chain connects TRBV5-6 to TRBJ2-1; 7 positions match TRBD2. The CDR3 extends over 15 amino acids. V gave up 0 bases and J gave up 2 bases; unmatched junction bases: 2. Germline loops: CDR1 SGHDT, CDR2 YYEEEE. CDR3 nucleotides: TGTGCCAGCAGCTTGGTCGCGGGAGCCTACAATGAGCAGTTCTTC. It is translated as CASSLVAGAYNEQFF.

The chain carries TRBV29-1 and TRBJ2-3; 11 nucleotides agree with TRBD1. The V segment lost 5 bases and the J segment 4 bases; nucleotides outside the gene matches: 5. The CDR3 totals 14 residues. Germline V lookup: CDR1 SQVTM, CDR2 ANQGSEA. The CDR3 DNA follows: TGCAGCGTTTCCGGGACAGGGGGGTCAGATACGCAGTATTTT. Protein: CSVSGTGGSDTQYF.

This clonotype has a handful of counts. V and J are TRBV6-5 and TRBJ2-7, with a tentative D call TRBD1 (5 bases). This CDR3 is built from 14 residues. Trimming removed 5 bases from V and 1 base from J, with 12 bases in between. CDR1 and CDR2 (germline): MNHEY, SVGAGI. The CDR3 sequence is CASSTSDISYEQYF. In nucleotides, the CDR3 is TGTGCCAGCAGTACCTCGGACATTTCCTACGAGCAGTACTTC.

A word on this clonotype: The CDR3 end shows no conserved phenylalanine or tryptophan, and so a read error is likely. This sequence joins TRBV7-6 and TRBJ2-1; D is unresolved. V was clipped by 6 bases and J by 4 bases, with 7 bases between them. From germline, CDR1 is SGHVS and CDR2 FNYEAQ. CDR3 size: 12 residues. CDR3 sequence reads: CASSPRYNEQFL. The CDR3 nucleotides are TGTGCCAGCAGTCCACGATACAATGAGCAGTTCCTC.

This clonotype was seen many times. The chain joins TRBV7-9 to TRBJ2-7; D uncertain. The CDR3 loop spans 13 amino acids. Trimming stripped 5 bases from V and 5 bases from J, with 13 bases between. The germline gives CDR1 SEHNR, CDR2 FQNEAQ (reference sequence). CDR3 region: CASSPAQTNEQYF. In DNA, the CDR3 is TGTGCCAGCAGCCCAGCCCAAACGAACGAGCAGTACTTC.

This clonotype was seen only once. For the CDR3, the DNA is TGCAGTGCTCCCGGGAATCCCAATCAGCCCCAGCATTTT. It is translated as CSAPGNPNQPQHF. The chain has TRBV20-1 and TRBJ1-5; unclear D gene. V lost 5 bases and J 3 bases, leaving 11 bases between the germline ends. The CDR3 covers 13 residues. Germline CDR1 DFQATT, CDR2 SNEGSKA (reference sequence).

This clonotype has more than one count but fewer than ten. This CDR3 reads CASSLEYRGANVLTF. CDR3 DNA: TGTGCCAGCAGCTTAGAGTACAGGGGGGCCAACGTCCTGACTTTC. The chain carries TRBV7-2 and TRBJ2-6, with TRBD1 as a possible D gene (5 bases). The V end lost 1 base, the J end lost 4 bases, and 8 bases lay between the germline ends. The germline V gene encodes CDR1 SGHTA and CDR2 FQGNSA. The CDR3 length is 15 residues. Complete variable domain (other parts from reference TRBV7-2 and TRBJ2-6): GAGVSQSPSNKVTEKGKDVELRCDPISGHTALYWYRQSLGQGLEFLIYFQGNSAPDKSGLPSDRFSAERTGGSVSTLTIQRTQQEDSAVYLCASSLEYRGANVLTFGAGSRLTVL.